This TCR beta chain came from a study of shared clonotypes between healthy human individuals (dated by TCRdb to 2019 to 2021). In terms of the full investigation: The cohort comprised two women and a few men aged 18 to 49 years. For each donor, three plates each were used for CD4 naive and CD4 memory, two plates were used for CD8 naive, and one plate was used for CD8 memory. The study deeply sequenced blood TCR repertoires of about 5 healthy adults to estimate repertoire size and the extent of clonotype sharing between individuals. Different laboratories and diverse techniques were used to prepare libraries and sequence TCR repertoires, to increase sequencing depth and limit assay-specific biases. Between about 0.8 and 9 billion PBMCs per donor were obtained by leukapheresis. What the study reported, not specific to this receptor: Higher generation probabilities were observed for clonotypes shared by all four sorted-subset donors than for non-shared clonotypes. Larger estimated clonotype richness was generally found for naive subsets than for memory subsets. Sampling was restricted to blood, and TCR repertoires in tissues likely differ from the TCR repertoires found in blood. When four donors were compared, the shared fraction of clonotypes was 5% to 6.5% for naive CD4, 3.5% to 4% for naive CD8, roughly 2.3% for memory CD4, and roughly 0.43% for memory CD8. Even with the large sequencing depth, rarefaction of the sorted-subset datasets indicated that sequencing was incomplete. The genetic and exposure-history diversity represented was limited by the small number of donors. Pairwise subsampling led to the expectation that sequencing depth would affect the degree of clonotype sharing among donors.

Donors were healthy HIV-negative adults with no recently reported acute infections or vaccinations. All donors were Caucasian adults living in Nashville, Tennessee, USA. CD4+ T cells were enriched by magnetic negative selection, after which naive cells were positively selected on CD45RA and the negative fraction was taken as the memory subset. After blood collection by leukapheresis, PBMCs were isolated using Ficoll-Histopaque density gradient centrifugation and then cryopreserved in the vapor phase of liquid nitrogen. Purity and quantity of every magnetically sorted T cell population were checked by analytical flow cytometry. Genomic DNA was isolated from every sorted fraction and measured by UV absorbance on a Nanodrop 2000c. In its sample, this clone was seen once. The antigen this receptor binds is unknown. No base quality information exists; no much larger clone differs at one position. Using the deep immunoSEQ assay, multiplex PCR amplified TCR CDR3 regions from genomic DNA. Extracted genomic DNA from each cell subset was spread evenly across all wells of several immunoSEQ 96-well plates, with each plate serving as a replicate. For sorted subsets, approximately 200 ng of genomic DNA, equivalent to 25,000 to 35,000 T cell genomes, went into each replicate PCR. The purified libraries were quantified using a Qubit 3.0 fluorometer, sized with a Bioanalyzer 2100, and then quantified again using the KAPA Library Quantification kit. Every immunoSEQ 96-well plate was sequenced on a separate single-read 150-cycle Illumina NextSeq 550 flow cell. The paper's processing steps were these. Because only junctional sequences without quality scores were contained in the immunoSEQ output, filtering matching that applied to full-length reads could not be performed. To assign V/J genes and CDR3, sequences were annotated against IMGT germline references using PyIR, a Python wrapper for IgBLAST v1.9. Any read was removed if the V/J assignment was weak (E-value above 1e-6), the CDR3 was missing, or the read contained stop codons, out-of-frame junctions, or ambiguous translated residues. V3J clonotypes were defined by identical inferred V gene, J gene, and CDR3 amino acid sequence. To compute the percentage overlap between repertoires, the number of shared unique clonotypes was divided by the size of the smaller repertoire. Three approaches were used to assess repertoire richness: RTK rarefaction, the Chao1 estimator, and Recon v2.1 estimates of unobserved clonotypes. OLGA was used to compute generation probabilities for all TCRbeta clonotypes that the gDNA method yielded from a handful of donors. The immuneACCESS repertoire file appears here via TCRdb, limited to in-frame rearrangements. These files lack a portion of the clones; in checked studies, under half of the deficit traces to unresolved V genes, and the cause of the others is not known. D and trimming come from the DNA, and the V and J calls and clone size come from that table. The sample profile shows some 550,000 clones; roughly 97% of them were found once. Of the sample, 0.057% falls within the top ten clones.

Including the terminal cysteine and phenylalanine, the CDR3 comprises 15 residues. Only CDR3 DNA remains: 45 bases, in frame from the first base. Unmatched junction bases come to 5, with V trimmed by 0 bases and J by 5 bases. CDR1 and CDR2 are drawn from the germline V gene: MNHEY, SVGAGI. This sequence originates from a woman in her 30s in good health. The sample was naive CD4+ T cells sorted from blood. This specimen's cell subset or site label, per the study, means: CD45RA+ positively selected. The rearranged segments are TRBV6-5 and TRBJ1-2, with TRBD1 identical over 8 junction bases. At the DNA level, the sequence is TGTGCCAGCAGTTACTCGAACAGGGGGGGTTATGGCTACACCTTC. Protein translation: CASSYSNRGGYGYTF.